The 8 T cell receptor beta chains presented below share a single source sample, sequenced in a study of long-term antiretroviral therapy in people with HIV. Version v3.0 of the immunoSEQ assay was performed at survey level. Produced via immunoSEQ multiplex PCR; TCRdb's table is partial and in-frame only. The top ten clones hold about 15% of a sample with more than 15,000 clones, over 70% of them seen once. This specimen consisted of unsorted PBMCs, obtained approximately 1.3 years before starting antiretroviral therapy. The origin of the receptors is a man younger than 40 with HIV.

This clone was recorded once. The rearrangement links TRBV7-8 to TRBJ1-4; D perhaps matches TRBD1 (6 bases). CDR3 size: 14 residues. CDR1 SGHVS and CDR2 FQNEAQ come from the germline V gene. Trimming pared 5 bases from V and 8 bases from J, leaving 15 bases between. The DNA of the CDR3 is TGTGCCAGCAGCCTTACAGGGCTAGGGGAAAAACTGTTTTTT. Its translation: CASSLTGLGEKLFF.

The chain combines TRBV6-5 with TRBJ2-5; D perhaps matches TRBD1 (5 bases). The CDR3 runs to 14 residues. The germline V gene has CDR1 MNHEY and CDR2 SVGAGI. Trimming shortened V by 8 bases and J by 5 bases, and 18 bases separated the two germline ends. The DNA of the CDR3 is TGTGCCAGCGGGTTACCAGGGTTTGGCGAGACCCAGTACTTC. As protein: CASGLPGFGETQYF.

V gene TRBV5-1 combines with J gene TRBJ2-6; perhaps TRBD1 as D (5 bases). The CDR3 has 17 residues. Trimming shortened V by 0 bases and J by 2 bases, and 12 bases separated the two germline ends. Germline V gene data show CDR1 as SGHRS and CDR2 as YFSETQ. The CDR3 here is CASSLGGHVTGANVLTF. CDR3 sequence (DNA): TGCGCCAGCAGCTTGGGTGGACATGTAACTGGGGCCAACGTCCTGACTTTC.

The V call is TRBV27, the J call TRBJ2-1, with 7 bases aligning to TRBD2. Germline V gene data show CDR1 as MNHEY and CDR2 as SMNVEV (reference sequence). The V and J ends lost 5 bases and 2 bases, in that order; junction bases with no gene match: 9. The CDR3 has 16 amino acids. In nucleotides, the CDR3 is TGTGCCAGCAGTCCCCCTGGGGAGGGCCCCTACAATGAGCAGTTCTTC. The encoded protein is CASSPPGEGPYNEQFF.

This chain's CDR3 is CASSLAGGAGRFYNEQFF. The CDR3 nucleotides are TGCGCCAGCAGCTTGGCCGGAGGGGCAGGGAGGTTTTACAATGAGCAGTTCTTC. V and J are TRBV5-1 and TRBJ2-1, with TRBD2 as a possible D gene (6 bases). Germline V gene sequence: CDR1 SGHRS, CDR2 YFSETQ. Trimming took 0 bases from V and 4 from J, leaving 20 bases between them. The CDR3 covers 18 residues.

This clone came up a few times. The J gene is TRBJ2-2, the V gene TRBV7-6, with TRBD2 as a possible D gene (7 bases). V lost 5 bases to trimming and J lost 2 bases, with 15 bases between them. Germline CDR1 SGHVS, CDR2 FNYEAQ. The CDR3 loop spans 16 amino acids. The CDR3 nucleotides are TGTGCCAGCAGCGGCCCCGGGGGGCCCAACACCGGGGAGCTGTTTTTT. Translating gives CASSGPGGPNTGELFF.

The chain links TRBV9 to TRBJ2-5, with 11 bases lining up with TRBD2. V lost 0 bases, J lost 7 bases, and 8 bases stayed unmatched. The CDR3 is made up of 16 amino acids. Germline CDR1 reads SGDLS; CDR2 reads YYNGEE. The CDR3 loop reads CASSVGPSGGTGTQYF. DNA for the CDR3: TGTGCCAGCAGCGTAGGTCCTAGCGGGGGGACCGGGACCCAGTACTTC.

This chain joins TRBV4-2 and TRBJ1-1; TRBD1 might be the D (6 bases). The V and J ends lost 2 bases and 1 base respectively, with 17 bases between them. The CDR3 loop spans 17 amino acids. Germline CDR1 reads LGHNA; CDR2 reads YNFKEQ. The DNA of the CDR3 is TGTGCCAGCAGCCAATACGCCTCGGGAGGGGGGAACACTGAAGCTTTCTTT. Translation: CASSQYASGGGNTEAFF.